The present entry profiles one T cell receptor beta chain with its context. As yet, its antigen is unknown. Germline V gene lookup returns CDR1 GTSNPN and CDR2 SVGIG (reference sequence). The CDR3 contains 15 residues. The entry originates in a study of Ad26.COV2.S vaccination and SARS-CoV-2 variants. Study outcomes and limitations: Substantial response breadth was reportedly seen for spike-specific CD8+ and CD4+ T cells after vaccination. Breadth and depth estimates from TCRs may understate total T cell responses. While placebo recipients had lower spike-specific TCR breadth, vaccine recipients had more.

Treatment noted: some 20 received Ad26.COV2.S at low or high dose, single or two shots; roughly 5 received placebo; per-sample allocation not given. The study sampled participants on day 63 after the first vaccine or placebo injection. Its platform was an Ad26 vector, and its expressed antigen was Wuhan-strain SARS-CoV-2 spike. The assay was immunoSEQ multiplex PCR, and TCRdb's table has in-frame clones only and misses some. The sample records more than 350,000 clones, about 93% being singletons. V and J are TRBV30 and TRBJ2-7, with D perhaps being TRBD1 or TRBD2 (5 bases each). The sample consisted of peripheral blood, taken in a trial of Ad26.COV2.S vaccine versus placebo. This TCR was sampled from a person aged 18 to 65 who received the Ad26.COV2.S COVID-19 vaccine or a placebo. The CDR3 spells CAYKIGGFSSYEQYF. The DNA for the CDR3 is TGTGCGTACAAAATTGGGGGTTTTAGCTCCTACGAGCAGTACTTC. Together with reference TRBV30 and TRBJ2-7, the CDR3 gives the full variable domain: SQTIHQWPATLVQPVGSPLSLECTVEGTSNPNLYWYRQAAGRGLQLLFYSVGIGQISSEVPQNLSASRPQDRQFILSSKKLLLSDSGFYLCAYKIGGFSSYEQYFGPGTRLTVT.